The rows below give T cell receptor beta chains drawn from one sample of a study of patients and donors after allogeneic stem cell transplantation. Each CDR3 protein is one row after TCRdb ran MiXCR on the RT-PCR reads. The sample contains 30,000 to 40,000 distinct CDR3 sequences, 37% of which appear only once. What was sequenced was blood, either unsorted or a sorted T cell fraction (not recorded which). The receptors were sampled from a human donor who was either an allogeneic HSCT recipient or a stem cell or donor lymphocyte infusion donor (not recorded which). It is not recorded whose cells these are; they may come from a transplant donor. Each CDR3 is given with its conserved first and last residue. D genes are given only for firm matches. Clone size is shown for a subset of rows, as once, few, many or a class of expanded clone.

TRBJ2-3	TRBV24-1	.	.	CATSDAKGGNTDTQYF	TGTGCCACCAGTGACGCGAAAGGAGGGAACACAGATACGCAGTATTTT
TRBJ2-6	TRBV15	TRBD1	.	CATRTQTGDGANVLTF	TGTGCCACCAGAACACAGACAGGGGATGGGGCCAACGTCCTGACTTTC
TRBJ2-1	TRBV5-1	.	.	CASSLEMGEQFF	TGCGCCAGCAGCTTGGAAATGGGTGAGCAGTTCTTC
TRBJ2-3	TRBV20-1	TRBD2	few	CSASGGSTDTQYF	TGCAGTGCTAGCGGGGGGAGCACAGATACGCAGTATTTT
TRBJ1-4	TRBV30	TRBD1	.	CAWRPSLPGQGYEKLFF	TGTGCCTGGAGGCCTTCCCTACCGGGACAGGGGTATGAAAAACTGTTTTTT
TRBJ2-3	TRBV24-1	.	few	CATSEGLAGDTQYF	TGTGCCACCAGTGAGGGACTCGCCGGAGATACGCAGTATTTT
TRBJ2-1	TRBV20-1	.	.	CSARGTRTDPFDEQFF	TGCAGTGCTAGAGGGACTAGGACAGACCCCTTTGATGAGCAGTTCTTC
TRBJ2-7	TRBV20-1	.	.	CSARGLVYEQYF	TGCAGTGCTAGGGGGTTAGTCTACGAGCAGTACTTC
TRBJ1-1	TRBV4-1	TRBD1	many	CASSPYGQGVTEAFF	TGCGCCAGCAGCCCTTATGGACAGGGGGTAACTGAAGCTTTCTTT
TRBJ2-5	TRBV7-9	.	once	CASSLAREETQYF	TGTGCCAGCAGCTTGGCCAGGGAAGAGACCCAGTACTTC
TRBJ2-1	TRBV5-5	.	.	CASSLTGAPYNEQFF	TGTGCCAGCAGCCTAACCGGGGCTCCTTACAATGAGCAGTTCTTC
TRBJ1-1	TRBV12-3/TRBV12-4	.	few	CASSLQENTEAFF	TGTGCCAGCAGCTTACAGGAGAACACTGAAGCTTTCTTT
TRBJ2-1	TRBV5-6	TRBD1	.	CASSLPGQGYNEQFF	TGTGCCAGCAGCTTGCCGGGACAGGGCTACAATGAGCAGTTCTTC
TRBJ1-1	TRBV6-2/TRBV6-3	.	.	CASRSVRGPGEAFF	TGTGCCAGCAGGAGCGTCAGAGGGCCAGGAGAAGCTTTCTTT
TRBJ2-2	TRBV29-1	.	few	CSVEVQGTGELFF	TGCAGCGTTGAAGTTCAGGGGACCGGGGAGCTGTTTTTT
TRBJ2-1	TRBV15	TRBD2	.	CATSLEHGLALYNEQFF	TGTGCCACCAGCTTAGAGCATGGACTAGCATTGTACAATGAGCAGTTCTTC
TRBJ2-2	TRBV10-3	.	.	CATTRGPELFF	TGTGCCACCACCAGGGGTCCGGAGCTGTTTTTT
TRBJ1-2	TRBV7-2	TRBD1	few	CASSPTGRISYTF	TGTGCCAGCAGTCCGACAGGGCGGATTAGCTACACCTTC
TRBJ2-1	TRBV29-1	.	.	CSVEDRWGGRDEQFF	TGCAGCGTTGAAGATCGGTGGGGGGGGCGCGATGAGCAGTTCTTC
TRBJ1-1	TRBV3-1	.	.	CASSQGGPNTEAFF	TGTGCCAGCAGCCAAGGTGGACCGAACACTGAAGCTTTCTTT
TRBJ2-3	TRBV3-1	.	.	CAGSQDPGTDTQYF	TGTGCCGGCAGCCAAGATCCGGGAACAGATACGCAGTATTTT
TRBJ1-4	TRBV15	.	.	CATSRGTGGLLFF	TGTGCCACCAGCAGAGGAACCGGGGGCCTACTGTTTTTT
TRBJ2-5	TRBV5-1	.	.	CASSLDAAVETQYF	TGCGCCAGCAGCTTGGATGCAGCGGTAGAGACCCAGTACTTC
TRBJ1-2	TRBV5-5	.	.	CASSSPDRNYGYTF	TGTGCCAGCAGCAGCCCTGACAGAAACTATGGCTACACCTTC
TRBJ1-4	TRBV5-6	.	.	CASSLDPGGGRTNEKLFF	TGTGCCAGCAGCTTGGACCCCGGTGGGGGGAGGACTAATGAAAAACTGTTTTTT
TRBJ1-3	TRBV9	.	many	CASSVEAQYSGNTIYF	TGTGCCAGCAGCGTAGAGGCACAATACTCTGGAAACACCATATATTTT
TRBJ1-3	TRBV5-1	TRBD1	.	CASSSTGAAVDTIYF	TGCGCCAGCAGCTCGACAGGGGCGGCGGTGGACACCATATATTTT
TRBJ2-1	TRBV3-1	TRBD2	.	CASSPFPREAHNEQFF	TGTGCCAGCAGCCCTTTCCCCCGGGAGGCTCACAATGAGCAGTTCTTC
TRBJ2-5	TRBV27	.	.	CARVGPPGTAPETQYF	TGTGCCAGGGTGGGACCGCCGGGTACCGCCCCAGAGACCCAGTACTTC
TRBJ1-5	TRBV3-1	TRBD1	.	CASGSQGAEQPQHF	TGTGCCAGCGGTTCCCAGGGGGCGGAACAGCCCCAGCATTTT
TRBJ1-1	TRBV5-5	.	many	CASSREPFMNTEAFF	TGTGCCAGCAGCCGGGAACCTTTTATGAACACTGAAGCTTTCTTT
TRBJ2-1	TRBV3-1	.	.	CASSQVLVSNEQFF	TGTGCCAGCAGCCAAGTTCTAGTTTCCAATGAGCAGTTCTTC
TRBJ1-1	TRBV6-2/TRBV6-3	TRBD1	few	CASSRPQGMNTEAFF	TGTGCCAGCAGTCGCCCACAGGGGATGAACACTGAAGCTTTCTTT
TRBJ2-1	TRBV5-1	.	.	CASSLFFPADEQFF	TGCGCCAGCAGCTTGTTCTTTCCCGCTGATGAGCAGTTCTTC
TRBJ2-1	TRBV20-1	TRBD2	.	CSARVRPGLAGGLNEQFF	TGCAGTGCTAGAGTGAGGCCGGGACTAGCGGGGGGCCTCAATGAGCAGTTCTTC
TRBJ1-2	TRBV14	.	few	CASSARGPFPGYGYTF	TGTGCCAGCAGCGCCCGGGGCCCCTTTCCTGGCTATGGCTACACCTTC
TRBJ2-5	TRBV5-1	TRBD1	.	CASSSHRDSALQETQYF	TGCGCCAGCAGCTCTCACCGGGACAGCGCACTGCAAGAGACCCAGTACTTC
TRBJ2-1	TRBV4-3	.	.	CASSQDRGTYNEQFF	TGCGCCAGCAGCCAAGACAGGGGTACCTACAATGAGCAGTTCTTC
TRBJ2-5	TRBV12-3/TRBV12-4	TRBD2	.	CASSSSGGFQETQYF	TGTGCCAGCAGTTCAAGCGGGGGTTTCCAAGAGACCCAGTACTTC
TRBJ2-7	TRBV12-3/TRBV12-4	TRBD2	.	CASSGGSPSYEQYF	TGTGCCAGCAGTGGCGGGAGTCCCTCCTACGAGCAGTACTTC
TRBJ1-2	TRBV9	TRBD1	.	CASSDGTGRCYTF	TGTGCCAGCAGCGACGGGACAGGGAGGTGCTACACCTTC
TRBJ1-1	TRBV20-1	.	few	CSARSHEGLNTEAFF	TGCAGTGCTAGATCCCATGAGGGATTGAACACTGAAGCTTTCTTT
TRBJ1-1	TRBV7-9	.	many	CASSFEMNTEAFF	TGTGCCAGCAGCTTTGAGATGAACACTGAAGCTTTCTTT
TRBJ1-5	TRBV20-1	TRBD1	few	CSARPDRFGTPQHF	TGCAGTGCTAGACCGGACAGGTTCGGGACGCCCCAGCATTTT
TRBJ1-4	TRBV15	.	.	CATSREMGQGFELFF	TGTGCCACCAGCAGAGAAATGGGCCAGGGCTTTGAACTGTTTTTT
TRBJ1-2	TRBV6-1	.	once	CASSERGRDHDGYTF	TGTGCCAGCAGTGAAAGGGGTAGGGATCACGATGGCTACACCTTC
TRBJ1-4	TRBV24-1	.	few	CATSDPFNEKLFF	TGTGCCACCAGTGACCCCTTCAATGAAAAACTGTTTTTT
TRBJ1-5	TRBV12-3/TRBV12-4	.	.	CASSPQGAQPQHF	TGTGCCAGCAGCCCACAGGGAGCCCAGCCCCAGCATTTT
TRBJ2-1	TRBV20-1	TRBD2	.	CSAVAGVSYNEQFF	TGCAGTGCAGTAGCGGGAGTTTCCTACAATGAGCAGTTCTTC
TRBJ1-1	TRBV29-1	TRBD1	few	CSVGQGNTEAFF	TGCAGCGTTGGACAGGGGAACACTGAAGCTTTCTTT
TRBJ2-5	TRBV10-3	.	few	CAISESIQGGDQETQYF	TGTGCCATCAGTGAGTCGATCCAGGGGGGTGATCAAGAGACCCAGTACTTC